Listed below are T cell receptor beta chains from one sample, sequenced in a study of cytomegalovirus exposure and HLA in healthy donors. Clones were sequenced by immunoSEQ multiplex PCR, and TCRdb holds only the in-frame ones, with some missing. The table has some 200,000 clones, roughly 80% seen once; the top ten hold 3.8%. Sequencing was done on a sample of PBMCs. Every receptor here comes from a man aged 50 to 60 in good health and CMV-seronegative. Each CDR3 is given with its conserved first and last residue. A D gene is named only where the DNA matches it firmly. For some rows the clone size is stated as once, few or many, or as a class when expanded; others skip it.

TRBD1	TRBV18	-	14	TRBJ2-5	TGTGCCAGCTCACCGACAGGGGTACAAGAGACCCAGTACTTC	CASSPTGVQETQYF
-	TRBV25-1	-	17	TRBJ2-1	TGTGCCAGCAGTGAGGCCGTTATACTGGGGAGAAACAATGAGCAGTTCTTC	CASSEAVILGRNNEQFF
-	TRBV13	-	16	TRBJ1-5	TGTGCCAGCAGCCTCCTCAGGGGACCTAGCAATCAGCCCCAGCATTTT	CASSLLRGPSNQPQHF
-	TRBV27	-	15	TRBJ2-7	TGTGCCAGCAGTCCTGGGCCGTACTTCTCCTACGAGCAGTACTTC	CASSPGPYFSYEQYF
TRBD2	TRBV7-2	once	18	TRBJ2-5	TGTGCCAGCAGCTTATTCGGAATAGCGGGGGACCGACAAGAGACCCAGTACTTC	CASSLFGIAGDRQETQYF
-	TRBV19	few	15	TRBJ1-5	TGTGCCAGTACCGTCCCGGGATCGCGCAATCAGCCCCAGCATTTT	CASTVPGSRNQPQHF
-	TRBV2	-	13	TRBJ2-3	TGTGCCAGCAATAAGGGGATCGCAGATACGCAGTATTTT	CASNKGIADTQYF
-	TRBV7-9	-	11	TRBJ1-2	TGTTCCAGCAGCGCGGGGGGGGCCTACACCTTC	CSSSAGGAYTF
-	TRBV7-9	few	14	TRBJ2-2	TGTGCCAGCAGCTTATCAGGGAACACCGGGGAGCTGTTTTTT	CASSLSGNTGELFF
-	TRBV11-1	-	16	TRBJ2-5	TGTGCCAGCAGTTTTGAATCCGGGATCCCTCCGGAGACCCAGTACTTC	CASSFESGIPPETQYF
TRBD1	TRBV27	-	13	TRBJ2-7	TGTGCCAGCAGTTGGGACAGAACCTACGAGCAGTACTTC	CASSWDRTYEQYF
-	TRBV19	-	14	TRBJ2-2	TGTGCCAGTAGCCCCCGACAGGCCACCGGGGAGCTGTTTTTT	CASSPRQATGELFF
-	TRBV9	-	13	TRBJ1-1	TGTGCCAGCAGCCCGTGGGCAACGGCTGAAGCTTTCTTT	CASSPWATAEAFF
TRBD1	TRBV15	-	16	TRBJ1-4	TGTGCCACCAGCACACCGACAGGGGTTACTAATGAAAAACTGTTTTTT	CATSTPTGVTNEKLFF
-	TRBV6-1	-	12	TRBJ2-5	TGTGCCAGTAGAGACGGGGAAGAGACCCAGTACTTC	CASRDGEETQYF
TRBD1	TRBV5-6	-	15	TRBJ1-1	TGTGCCAGCAGCCTGGCTGGACAGGGGGGCACTGAAGCTTTCTTT	CASSLAGQGGTEAFF
TRBD2	TRBV2	-	13	TRBJ2-3	TGTGCCAGCAGGTTGGGGGGGAAAGATACGCAGTATTTT	CASRLGGKDTQYF
-	TRBV7-8	once	17	TRBJ1-1	TGTGCCAGCAGCTTAATCGGGCGTGAGGGAAGGAACACTGAAGCTTTCTTT	CASSLIGREGRNTEAFF